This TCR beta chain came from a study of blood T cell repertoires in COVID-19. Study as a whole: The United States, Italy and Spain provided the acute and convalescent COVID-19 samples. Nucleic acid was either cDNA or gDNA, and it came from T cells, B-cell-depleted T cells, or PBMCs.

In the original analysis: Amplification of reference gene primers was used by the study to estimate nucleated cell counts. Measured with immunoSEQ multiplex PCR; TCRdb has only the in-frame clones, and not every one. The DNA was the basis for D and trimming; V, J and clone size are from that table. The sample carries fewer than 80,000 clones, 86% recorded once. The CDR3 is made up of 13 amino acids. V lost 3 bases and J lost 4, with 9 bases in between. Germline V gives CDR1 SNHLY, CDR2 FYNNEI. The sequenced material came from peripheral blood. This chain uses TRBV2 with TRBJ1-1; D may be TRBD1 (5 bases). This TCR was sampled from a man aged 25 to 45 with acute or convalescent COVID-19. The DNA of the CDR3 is TGTGCCAGCAGTGAGGACATTGGCACTGAAGCTTTCTTT. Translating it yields CASSEDIGTEAFF.